Shown below are 21 T cell receptor beta chains from a single sample sequenced in a study of cytomegalovirus exposure and HLA in healthy donors. Primers included in the PCR were 60 Vbeta and 13 Jbeta primers. Method: immunoSEQ multiplex PCR; TCRdb's copy keeps in-frame clones and lacks some. This table holds 100,000 to 150,000 clones, 77% found once. Sequencing was done on a sample of PBMCs. The receptors derive from a woman in her thirties or forties in good health and CMV-seronegative.

Only one count was recorded for this clone. The chain is built from TRBV5-1 and TRBJ1-5, with TRBD1 identical over 8 bases. The J segment lost 4 bases and the V segment lost 4 bases, leaving 7 bases of the junction unmatched. CDR3 size: 15 residues. Germline assignment: CDR1 SGHRS and CDR2 YFSETQ. The CDR3: CASSPTTGVNQPQHF. CDR3 bases: TGCGCCAGCAGCCCTACGACAGGGGTGAATCAGCCCCAGCATTTT. The complete variable domain, with remaining parts taken from reference TRBV5-1 and TRBJ1-5, reads KAGVTQTPRYLIKTRGQQVTLSCSPISGHRSVSWYQQTPGQGLQFLFEYFSETQRNKGNFPGRFSGRQFSNSRSEMNVSTLELGDSALYLCASSPTTGVNQPQHFGDGTRLSIL.

The chain has TRBV6-5 and TRBJ2-1, with D possibly TRBD1 on 5 matching bases. Trimming stripped 3 bases from V and 4 bases from J, with 13 bases between. The germline V gene has CDR1 MNHEY and CDR2 SVGAGI. The CDR3 has 15 residues. The CDR3 nucleotides read TGTGCCAGCAGTTATGACAGATTATTATACAATGAGCAGTTCTTC. Translating gives CASSYDRLLYNEQFF.

The chain recombines TRBV6-1 with TRBJ1-6; D is undetermined. With 2 bases removed from V and 4 bases from J, the gap between germline ends came to 15 bases. Germline V lookup: CDR1 MNHNS, CDR2 SASEGT. This CDR3 is 17 amino acids long. This chain's CDR3 is CASSEMGKYRYNSPLHF. The CDR3 DNA reads TGTGCCAGCAGTGAAATGGGCAAGTATAGATATAATTCACCCCTCCACTTT.

The chain recombines TRBV28 with TRBJ2-5, with TRBD1 identical over 7 bases. The J call may not be correct, given that the DNA end is closer to TRBJ2-7. CDR1 MDHEN and CDR2 SYDVKM come from the germline V gene. The CDR3 loop spans 15 amino acids. The CDR3, as DNA: TGTGCCAGCAGTTCCGGGACAGCCCACTCCTACGAGCAGTACTTC. It specifies CASSSGTAHSYEQYF.

The chain couples TRBV5-6 to TRBJ1-1; D is unclear. The V and J ends lost 0 bases and 2 bases respectively, with 8 bases between them. The CDR3 contains 14 residues. CDR1 SGHDT and CDR2 YYEEEE come from the germline V gene. The CDR3 loop is CASSLATVNTEAFF. CDR3 nucleotides: TGTGCCAGCAGCTTGGCTACAGTTAACACTGAAGCTTTCTTT.

The genes are TRBV6-5 and TRBJ1-2; 10 nucleotides align to TRBD1. V lost 6 bases to trimming and J lost 5 bases; unmatched junction nucleotides: 3. Per the germline V gene, CDR1 is MNHEY and CDR2 is SVGAGI. The CDR3 runs to 13 residues. CDR3 sequence (DNA): TGTGCCAGCAGAATGGACAGGGGGTATGGCTACACCTTC. Encoded protein: CASRMDRGYGYTF.

This clone was counted a few times. The chain is built from TRBV5-1 and TRBJ1-5, with no clear D. Germline-derived CDR1 and CDR2 are SGHRS and YFSETQ. This CDR3 has 13 amino acids. The V end lost 1 base, the J end lost 4 bases, and 6 bases lay between the germline ends. The CDR3 sequence is CASSLYFNQPQHF. CDR3 DNA sequence: TGCGCCAGCAGCTTGTACTTTAATCAGCCCCAGCATTTT.

V usage is TRBV4-3 and J usage is TRBJ2-7, with D possibly matching TRBD1 (5 bases). The CDR3 loop spans 15 amino acids. Per the germline V gene, CDR1 is LGHNA and CDR2 is YSLEER. Trimming took off 0 bases at V and 1 base at J, with 10 bases between the two ends. The CDR3 is CASSQELPGSYEQYF. The CDR3 region has the DNA TGCGCCAGCAGCCAAGAGTTGCCAGGGTCCTACGAGCAGTACTTC.

The genes are TRBV5-6 and TRBJ1-1, with 8 bases lining up with TRBD1. The CDR3 extends over 17 amino acids. After removal of 4 bases from V and 1 base from J, the junction contained 12 bases not matched to a gene. CDR1 is SGHDT and CDR2 is YYEEEE in the germline V gene. CDR3 region: CASSADREGVWNTEAFF. In nucleotides, the CDR3 is TGTGCCAGCAGCGCGGACAGGGAGGGGGTTTGGAACACTGAAGCTTTCTTT.

J is TRBJ2-5 and V is TRBV6-1; 11 bases line up with TRBD2. This CDR3 comprises 15 residues. From germline, CDR1 is MNHNS and CDR2 SASEGT. The V gene end was trimmed by 5 bases and the J gene end by 3 bases; junction bases not matched to a gene: 5. The chain's CDR3 is CASSPGTSGKETQYF. CDR3 DNA sequence: TGTGCCAGCAGTCCCGGGACTAGCGGCAAAGAGACCCAGTACTTC.

The gene calls are TRBV4-3 and TRBJ2-1, with TRBD1 identical over 8 bases. Per germline, CDR1 LGHNA and CDR2 YSLEER. Trimming cost V 4 bases and J 8 bases; bases outside gene matches: 19. The CDR3 spans 18 residues. The CDR3 spells CASSLGVRGTGLSDEQFF. The CDR3 DNA sequence: TGCGCCAGCAGCCTAGGAGTAAGAGGGACAGGCCTCAGTGATGAGCAGTTCTTC.

This clone was detected a few times. This CDR3 reads CASSIMAADTQYF. CDR3 coding DNA: TGTGCCAGTAGTATAATGGCGGCAGATACGCAGTATTTT. V usage is TRBV19 and J usage is TRBJ2-3, with D unresolved. CDR1 and CDR2 (germline): LNHDA, SQIVND (reference sequence). Trimming cost V 2 bases and J 4 bases, with 7 bases left between them. The CDR3 has 13 amino acids.

The J gene is TRBJ2-1, the V gene TRBV10-1; 7 nucleotides match TRBD1. There are 16 residues in the CDR3. V was pared by 0 bases and J by 7 bases, with 9 bases of the junction left unmatched. Germline V lookup: CDR1 WNHNN, CDR2 SYGVQD (reference sequence). CDR3 in amino acids: CASSESLGGPLNEQFF. CDR3 nucleotides: TGCGCCAGCAGTGAGTCGTTAGGGGGCCCCCTTAATGAGCAGTTCTTC.

This chain links TRBV27 with TRBJ2-1; TRBD2 aligns across 13 bases. V lost 5 bases, J lost 7 bases, and 11 bases stayed unmatched. Germline V gives CDR1 MNHEY, CDR2 SMNVEV (reference sequence). This CDR3 comprises 17 residues. Written as DNA, the CDR3 is TGTGCCAGCAGTCCCTTGACTAGCGGGGGGCCTTTTAATGAGCAGTTCTTC. Translating gives CASSPLTSGGPFNEQFF.

The chain combines TRBV29-1 with TRBJ2-6; D perhaps matches TRBD1 (7 bases). Deletions cut 6 bases from V and 0 bases from J, with 18 bases between. The CDR3 runs to 17 residues. In germline, CDR1 is SQVTM, CDR2 ANQGSEA. The CDR3 region has the DNA TGCAGCGTCCCCCGGGGGCAGGGGGACTCTGGGGCCAACGTCCTGACTTTC. Translated, it gives CSVPRGQGDSGANVLTF.

The genes are TRBV19 and TRBJ2-7; possible D gene TRBD1, 5 bases. The CDR3 extends over 15 amino acids. V dropped 2 bases and J dropped 3 bases, with 14 bases sitting between them. Germline V gene sequence: CDR1 LNHDA, CDR2 SQIVND (reference sequence). This CDR3 is CASSISGQGNYEQYF. The CDR3 DNA reads TGTGCCAGTAGTATATCTGGGCAGGGTAACTACGAGCAGTACTTC.

This clone was observed a few times. The chain uses TRBV6-5 and TRBJ2-6; D unresolved. Trimming took 4 bases from V and 0 from J, leaving 10 bases between them. Germline V gene lookup returns CDR1 MNHEY and CDR2 SVGAGI. This CDR3 region has 16 residues. The CDR3 region has the DNA TGTGCCAGCAGTTCCCCTAACCGCTCTGGGGCCAACGTCCTGACTTTC. It yields the protein CASSSPNRSGANVLTF.

The V call is TRBV19, the J call TRBJ2-7; possibly TRBD1 for D (6 bases). V was pared by 1 base and J by 1 base, with 11 bases between. Germline values: CDR1 LNHDA, CDR2 SQIVND (reference sequence). The CDR3 consists of 15 residues. The CDR3 nucleotides are TGTGCCAGTAGTATAGTTCCGACAGGATCCTACGAGCAGTACTTC. As protein: CASSIVPTGSYEQYF.

This chain connects TRBV16 to TRBJ2-7, with D hard to call. This CDR3 has 12 amino acids. CDR1 is KGHSY and CDR2 is FQNENV in the germline V gene. V was trimmed by 4 bases and J by 7 bases, leaving 11 bases between them. CDR3 DNA: TGTGCCAGCAGCCTAATAAACAGAGAGCAGTACTTC. This encodes CASSLINREQYF.

This clone was picked up a small number of times. V gene TRBV6-5 combines with J gene TRBJ2-7, with a tentative D call TRBD1 (6 bases). From germline, CDR1 is MNHEY and CDR2 SVGAGI. The CDR3 sequence is 13 residues long. The V end was cut by 6 bases, the J end by 6 bases, with 15 bases between. The CDR3 bases are TGTGCCAGCAGCTCCTCGGACAGCTTCGAGCAGTACTTC. This sequence encodes CASSSSDSFEQYF.

The CDR3 is CASSLTMNTEAFF. In nucleotides, the CDR3 is TGTGCCAGCAGCTTAACCATGAACACTGAAGCTTTCTTT. The J gene is TRBJ1-1, the V gene TRBV7-3; D is undetermined. Trimming removed 0 bases at V and 0 bases at J, with 2 bases between. The CDR3 length is 13 residues. Germline CDR1 is SGHTA and CDR2 is FQGTGA.